This T cell receptor beta chain was recovered during a study of OX40 agonist ivuxolimab in advanced cancers. In the study overall: The dose-escalation cohort was around 83% male, with a mean age of approximately 61 years, ranging about 23 to 79. Three patients got partial responses; one had hepatocellular carcinoma and two had cutaneous melanoma.

The CDR3 contains 11 residues. Trimming took 7 bases from V and 15 from J, leaving 19 bases between them. The germline V gene encodes CDR1 DFQATT and CDR2 SNEGSKA (reference sequence). Repertoires were generated with immunoSEQ multiplex PCR, while TCRdb's copy carries only in-frame clones and drops some. Among 50,000 or so clones listed, roughly 82% were seen once. The V gene is TRBV20-1, the J gene TRBJ2-1; tentative D call: TRBD2 (5 bases). This sample comprised CD4+ or CD8+ T cells sorted from blood, obtained in a trial of the OX40 agonist ivuxolimab. The receptor comes from an adult with an advanced solid tumor such as melanoma, head and neck, liver or kidney cancer. This chain's CDR3 is CSVIERLAVFF. CDR3 nucleotides: TGCAGTGTCATCGAGCGCCTAGCAGTGTTCTTC.